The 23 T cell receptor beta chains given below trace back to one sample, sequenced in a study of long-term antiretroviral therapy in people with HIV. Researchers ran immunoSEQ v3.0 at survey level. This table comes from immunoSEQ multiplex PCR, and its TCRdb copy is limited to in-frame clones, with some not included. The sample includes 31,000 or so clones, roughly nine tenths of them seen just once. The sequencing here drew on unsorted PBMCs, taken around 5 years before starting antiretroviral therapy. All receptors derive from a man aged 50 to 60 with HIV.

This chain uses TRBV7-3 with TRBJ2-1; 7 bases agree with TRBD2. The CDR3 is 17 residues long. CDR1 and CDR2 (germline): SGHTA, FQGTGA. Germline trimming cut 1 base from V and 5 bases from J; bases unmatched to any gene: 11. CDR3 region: CASSLRLSSGADNEQFF. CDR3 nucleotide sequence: TGTGCCAGCAGCTTAAGGCTTTCTAGCGGAGCAGACAATGAGCAGTTCTTC.

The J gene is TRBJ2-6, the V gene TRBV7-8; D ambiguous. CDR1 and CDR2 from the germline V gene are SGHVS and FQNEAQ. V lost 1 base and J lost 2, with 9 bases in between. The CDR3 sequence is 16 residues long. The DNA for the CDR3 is TGTGCCAGCAGCTTAGGCCTGGACCCTGGGGCCAACGTCCTGACTTTC. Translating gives CASSLGLDPGANVLTF.

CDR3 residues: CASSLVPGTYNSPLHF. Here the CDR3 DNA reads TGTGCCAGCAGCTTAGTGCCAGGGACCTATAATTCACCCCTCCACTTT. This chain uses TRBV7-8 with TRBJ1-6; D may be TRBD1 (5 bases). V lost 1 base and J 2 bases, leaving 9 bases between the germline ends. The CDR3 has 16 amino acids. Looked up from germline, CDR1 is SGHVS and CDR2 is FQNEAQ.

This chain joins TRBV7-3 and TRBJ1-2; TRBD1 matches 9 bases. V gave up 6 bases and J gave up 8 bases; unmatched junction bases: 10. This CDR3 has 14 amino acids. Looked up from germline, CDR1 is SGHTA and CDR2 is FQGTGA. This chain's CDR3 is CASRHPGQGSGYTF. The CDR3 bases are TGTGCCAGCAGACATCCGGGACAGGGATCGGGCTACACCTTC.

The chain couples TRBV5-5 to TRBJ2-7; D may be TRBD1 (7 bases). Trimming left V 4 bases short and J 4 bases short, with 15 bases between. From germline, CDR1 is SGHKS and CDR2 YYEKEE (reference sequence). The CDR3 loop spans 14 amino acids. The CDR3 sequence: CASSMTGTLYEQYF. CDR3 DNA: TGTGCCAGCAGCATGACAGGGACTCTATACGAGCAGTACTTC.

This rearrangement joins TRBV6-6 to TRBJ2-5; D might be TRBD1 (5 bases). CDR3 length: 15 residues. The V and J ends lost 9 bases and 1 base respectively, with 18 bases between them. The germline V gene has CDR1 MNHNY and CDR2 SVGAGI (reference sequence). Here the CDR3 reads CASLFGAGPQETQYF. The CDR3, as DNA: TGTGCCAGTCTCTTTGGAGCAGGGCCCCAAGAGACCCAGTACTTC.

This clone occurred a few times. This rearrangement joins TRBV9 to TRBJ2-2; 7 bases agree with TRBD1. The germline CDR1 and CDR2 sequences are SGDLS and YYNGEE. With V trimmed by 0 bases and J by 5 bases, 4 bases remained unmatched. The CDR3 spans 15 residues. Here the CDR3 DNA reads TGTGCCAGCAGCGTAGACCCAGGGGGTACCGGGGAGCTGTTTTTT. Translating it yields CASSVDPGGTGELFF.

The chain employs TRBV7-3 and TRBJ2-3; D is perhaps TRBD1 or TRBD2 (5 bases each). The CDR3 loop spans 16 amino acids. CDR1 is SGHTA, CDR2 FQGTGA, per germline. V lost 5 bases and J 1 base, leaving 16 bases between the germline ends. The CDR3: CASSASGAGGTDTQYF. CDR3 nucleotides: TGTGCCAGCAGCGCTTCTGGGGCGGGCGGCACAGATACGCAGTATTTT.

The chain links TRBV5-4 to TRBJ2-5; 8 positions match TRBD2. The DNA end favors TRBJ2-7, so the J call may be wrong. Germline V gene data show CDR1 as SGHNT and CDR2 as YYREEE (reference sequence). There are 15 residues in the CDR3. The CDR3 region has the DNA TGTGCCAGCAGCTCTCGGGCGGGAGGATCTTACGAGCAGTACTTC. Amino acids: CASSSRAGGSYEQYF.

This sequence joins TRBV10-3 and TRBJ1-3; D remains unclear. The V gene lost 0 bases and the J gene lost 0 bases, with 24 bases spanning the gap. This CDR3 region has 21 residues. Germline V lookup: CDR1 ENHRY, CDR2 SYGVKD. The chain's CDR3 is CAISESRALFFQVSSGNTIYF. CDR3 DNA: TGTGCCATCAGTGAGTCGAGGGCCCTTTTTTTCCAGGTTTCCTCTGGAAACACCATATATTTT.

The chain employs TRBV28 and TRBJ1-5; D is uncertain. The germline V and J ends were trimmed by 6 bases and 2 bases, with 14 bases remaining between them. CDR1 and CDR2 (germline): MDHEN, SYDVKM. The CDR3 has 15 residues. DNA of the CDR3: TGTGCCAGCAGCCCCCGCGGGGAAGGCAATCAGCCCCAGCATTTT. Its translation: CASSPRGEGNQPQHF.

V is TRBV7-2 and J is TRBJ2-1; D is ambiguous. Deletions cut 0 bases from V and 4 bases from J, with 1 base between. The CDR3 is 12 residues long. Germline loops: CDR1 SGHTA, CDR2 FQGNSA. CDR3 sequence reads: CASSLAYNEQFF. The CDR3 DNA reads TGTGCCAGCAGCTTAGCGTACAATGAGCAGTTCTTC.

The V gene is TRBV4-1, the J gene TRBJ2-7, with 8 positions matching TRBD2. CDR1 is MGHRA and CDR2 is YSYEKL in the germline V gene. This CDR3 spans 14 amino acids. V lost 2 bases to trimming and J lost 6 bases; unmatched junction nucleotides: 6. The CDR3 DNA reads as TGCGCCAGCAGCCAATCCCGGGGGGGTATCGAGCAGTACTTC. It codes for CASSQSRGGIEQYF.

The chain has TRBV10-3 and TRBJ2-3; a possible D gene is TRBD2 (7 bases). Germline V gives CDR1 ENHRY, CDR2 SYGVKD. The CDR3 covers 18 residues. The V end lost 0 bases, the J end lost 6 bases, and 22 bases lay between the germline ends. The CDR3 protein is CAISESRGGAGEKDTQYF. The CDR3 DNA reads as TGTGCCATCAGTGAGTCAAGAGGGGGGGCAGGGGAGAAGGATACGCAGTATTTT.

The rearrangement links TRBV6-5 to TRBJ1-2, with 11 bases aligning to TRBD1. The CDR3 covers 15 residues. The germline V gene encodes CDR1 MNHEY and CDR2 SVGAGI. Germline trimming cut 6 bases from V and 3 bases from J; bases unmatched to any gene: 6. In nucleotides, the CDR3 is TGTGCCAGCAGAAGAGCGGGACAGGGGGACTATGGCTACACCTTC. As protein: CASRRAGQGDYGYTF.

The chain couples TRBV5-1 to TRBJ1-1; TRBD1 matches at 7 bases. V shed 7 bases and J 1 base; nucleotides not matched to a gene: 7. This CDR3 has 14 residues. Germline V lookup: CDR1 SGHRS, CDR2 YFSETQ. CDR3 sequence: CASRTGRGNTEAFF. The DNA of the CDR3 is TGCGCCAGCCGGACAGGACGGGGGAACACTGAAGCTTTCTTT.

As DNA, the CDR3 is TGCGCCAGCAGTTCGACACCCCATGACGAGCAGTACTTC. It encodes CASSSTPHDEQYF. V and J are TRBV5-1 and TRBJ2-7; the D is unclear. CDR1 is SGHRS, CDR2 YFSETQ, per germline. V was shortened by 5 bases and J by 5 bases, with 14 bases between the two germline ends. There are 13 residues in the CDR3. Complete variable domain (other parts from reference TRBV5-1 and TRBJ2-7): KAGVTQTPRYLIKTRGQQVTLSCSPISGHRSVSWYQQTPGQGLQFLFEYFSETQRNKGNFPGRFSGRQFSNSRSEMNVSTLELGDSALYLCASSSTPHDEQYFGPGTRLTVT.

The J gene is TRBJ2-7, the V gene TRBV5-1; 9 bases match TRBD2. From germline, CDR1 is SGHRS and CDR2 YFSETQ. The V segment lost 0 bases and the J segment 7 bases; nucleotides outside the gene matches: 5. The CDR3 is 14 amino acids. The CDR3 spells CASSLGLAEGEQYF. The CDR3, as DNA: TGCGCCAGCAGCTTGGGACTAGCGGAGGGGGAGCAGTACTTC.

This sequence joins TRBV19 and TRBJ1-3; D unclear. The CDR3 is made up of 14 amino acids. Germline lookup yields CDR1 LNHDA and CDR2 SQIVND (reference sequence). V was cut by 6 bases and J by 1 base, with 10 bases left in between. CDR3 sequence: CASRLSGSGNTIYF. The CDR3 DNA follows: TGTGCCAGTAGACTGAGTGGGTCTGGAAACACCATATATTTT.

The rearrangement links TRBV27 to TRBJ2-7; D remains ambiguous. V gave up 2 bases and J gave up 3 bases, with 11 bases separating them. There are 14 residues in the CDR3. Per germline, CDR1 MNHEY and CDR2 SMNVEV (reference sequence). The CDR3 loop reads CASSLDGSNYEQYF. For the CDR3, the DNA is TGTGCCAGCAGTTTAGATGGCAGCAACTACGAGCAGTACTTC.

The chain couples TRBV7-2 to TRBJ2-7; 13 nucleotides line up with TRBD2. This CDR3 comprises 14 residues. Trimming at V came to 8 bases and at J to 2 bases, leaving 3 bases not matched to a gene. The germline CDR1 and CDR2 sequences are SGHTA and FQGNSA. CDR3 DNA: TGTGCCAGCGCCACTAGCGGGGGGGCCTACGAGCAGTACTTC. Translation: CASATSGGAYEQYF. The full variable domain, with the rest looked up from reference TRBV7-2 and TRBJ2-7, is GAGVSQSPSNKVTEKGKDVELRCDPISGHTALYWYRQSLGQGLEFLIYFQGNSAPDKSGLPSDRFSAERTGGSVSTLTIQRTQQEDSAVYLCASATSGGAYEQYFGPGTRLTVT.

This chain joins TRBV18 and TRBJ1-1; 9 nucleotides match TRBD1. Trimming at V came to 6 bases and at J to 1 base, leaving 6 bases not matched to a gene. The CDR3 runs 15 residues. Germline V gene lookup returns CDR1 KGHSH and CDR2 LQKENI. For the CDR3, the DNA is TGTGCCAGCTCCCCCCAGGGACAGGGGAACACTGAAGCTTTCTTT. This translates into CASSPQGQGNTEAFF.

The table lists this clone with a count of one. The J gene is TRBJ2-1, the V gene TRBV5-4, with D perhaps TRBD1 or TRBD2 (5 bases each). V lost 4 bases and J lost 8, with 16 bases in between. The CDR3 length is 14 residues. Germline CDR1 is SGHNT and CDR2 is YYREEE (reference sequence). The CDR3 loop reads CASSLIGAIYEQFF. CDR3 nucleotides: TGTGCCAGCAGCCTAATCGGGGCGATCTATGAGCAGTTCTTC.